This record looks at one TCR beta chain sequence and its context. What it binds is not known. This entry comes from a study of cytomegalovirus exposure and HLA in healthy donors. Sequenced by immunoSEQ multiplex PCR; TCRdb stores in-frame clones only, minus some. The sample holds about 72,000 clones, roughly 94% seen once. CDR3 size: 15 residues. V was pared by 1 base and J by 5 bases, with 1 base of the junction left unmatched. Germline lookup yields CDR1 SGHTA and CDR2 FQGNSA. Points from the study as a whole: Cytomegalovirus-associated status was assigned to around 160 TCR beta chains. The classifier, whose performance was assessed in both the original and validation cohorts, reportedly diagnosed cytomegalovirus status with high specificity and sensitivity.

V and J are TRBV7-2 and TRBJ2-1, with TRBD2 identical over 11 bases. The sequence was obtained from a woman aged 18-29 years in good health and CMV-seropositive. Material for sequencing was PBMCs. The CDR3 region is CASSLGLAGHNEQFF. The CDR3 DNA is TGTGCCAGCAGCTTAGGACTAGCGGGGCACAATGAGCAGTTCTTC.